Following are 6 T cell receptor beta chains from one sample sequenced in a study of cytomegalovirus exposure and HLA in healthy donors. PCR primers comprised 60 Vbeta and 13 Jbeta primers. Repertoires were generated with immunoSEQ multiplex PCR, while TCRdb's copy carries only in-frame clones and drops some. This table holds some 140,000 clones, approximately 79% found once. The sequenced sample was PBMCs. The origin of the receptors is a man in his forties or fifties in good health and CMV-seropositive.

The rearrangement joins TRBV14 to TRBJ2-7; the D gene is possibly TRBD1 (6 bases). Trimming cost V 7 bases and J 4 bases, with 11 bases left between them. The CDR3 covers 12 residues. Looked up from germline, CDR1 is SGHDN and CDR2 is FVKESK. The CDR3 region is CASNRQGYEQYF. CDR3 DNA sequence: TGTGCCAGCAACAGGCAGGGGTACGAGCAGTACTTC.

The V gene is TRBV9, the J gene TRBJ1-3; D is undetermined. This CDR3 has 14 amino acids. Germline CDR1 is SGDLS and CDR2 is YYNGEE. V was pared by 4 bases and J by 0 bases, with 8 bases between. For the CDR3, the DNA is TGTGCCAGCAGCCTTCGCAGCTCTGGAAACACCATATATTTT. Translation gives CASSLRSSGNTIYF.

The chain is built from TRBV10-3 and TRBJ2-3; TRBD2 is a possible D gene (5 bases). CDR1 and CDR2 from the germline V gene are ENHRY and SYGVKD. The germline V and J ends were trimmed by 6 bases and 5 bases, with 9 bases remaining between them. The CDR3 has 12 amino acids. CDR3: CAIRGSGDTQYF. Here the CDR3 DNA reads TGTGCCATCAGGGGGAGTGGAGATACGCAGTATTTT.

CDR3 amino acids: CATSRDRGPPYYGYTF. The CDR3 DNA is TGTGCCACCAGCAGAGACAGGGGGCCACCGTACTATGGCTACACCTTC. This chain joins TRBV15 and TRBJ1-2; TRBD1 matches 8 bases. Germline CDR1 LNHNV, CDR2 YYDKDF (reference sequence). V lost 0 bases, J lost 3 bases, and 6 bases stayed unmatched. The CDR3 consists of 16 residues.

The chain couples TRBV2 to TRBJ2-1; D unclear. Deletions cut 7 bases from V and 0 bases from J, with 10 bases between. CDR3 length: 14 amino acids. Germline-derived CDR1 and CDR2 are SNHLY and FYNNEI. The CDR3 loop is CASKSDSSYNEQFF. The CDR3, as DNA: TGTGCCAGCAAGAGCGACTCCTCCTACAATGAGCAGTTCTTC.

The chain joins TRBV29-1 to TRBJ2-5; 8 nucleotides match TRBD2. Germline V CDR1 and CDR2: SQVTM, ANQGSEA. J gave up 4 bases and V 8 bases, and 9 bases lay outside the gene matches. This CDR3 spans 13 amino acids. The CDR3 protein is CSSQFGGAETQYF. CDR3 DNA sequence: TGCAGCTCGCAATTCGGGGGGGCAGAGACCCAGTACTTC. The full variable domain, its missing parts supplied by reference TRBV29-1 and TRBJ2-5, is SAVISQKPSRDICQRGTSLTIQCQVDSQVTMMFWYRQQPGQSLTLIATANQGSEATYESGFVIDKFPISRPNLTFSTLTVSNMSPEDSSIYLCSSQFGGAETQYFGPGTRLLVL.